The 16 T cell receptor beta chains reported below all come from one sample, sequenced in a study of blood T cell repertoires in COVID-19. Assay used: immunoSEQ multiplex PCR; TCRdb lists only in-frame clones, some missing. This sample has some 400,000 clones, with more than 85% found just once. The sequencing sample was made of peripheral blood. Every receptor here comes from a human donor in a cohort sampled during active COVID-19.

The CDR3 DNA reads TGCGCCAGCAGCTACAGCGGCTCTGGAAACACCATATATTTT. Protein: CASSYSGSGNTIYF. The chain is built from TRBV5-1 and TRBJ1-3; no firm D call. This CDR3 is built from 14 residues. Germline loops: CDR1 SGHRS, CDR2 YFSETQ. The V and J ends lost 3 bases and 0 bases respectively, with 7 bases between them.

V and J are TRBV7-6 and TRBJ1-2, with 9 bases fitting TRBD1. Germline CDR1 is SGHVS and CDR2 is FNYEAQ. V shed 2 bases and J 4 bases; nucleotides not matched to a gene: 5. The CDR3 contains 15 residues. The CDR3 here is CASSLSTGGRYGYTF. CDR3 sequence (DNA): TGTGCCAGCAGCTTATCCACAGGGGGCCGCTATGGCTACACCTTC. The full variable domain, with the rest looked up from reference TRBV7-6 and TRBJ1-2, is GAGVSQSPRYKVTKRGQDVALRCDPISGHVSLYWYRQALGQGPEFLTYFNYEAQQDKSGLPNDRFSAERPEGSISTLTIQRTEQRDSAMYRCASSLSTGGRYGYTFGSGTRLTVV.

The V call is TRBV9, the J call TRBJ2-1, with TRBD2 matching 7 bases. Germline V gene sequence: CDR1 SGDLS, CDR2 YYNGEE. V shed 4 bases and J 5 bases; nucleotides not matched to a gene: 6. This CDR3 region has 14 residues. The CDR3 DNA reads TGTGCCAGCAGCCCCCAACTAGCGAACAATGAGCAGTTCTTC. This codes for CASSPQLANNEQFF. Full variable domain (rest looked up from reference TRBV9 and TRBJ2-1): DSGVTQTPKHLITATGQRVTLRCSPRSGDLSVYWYQQSLDQGLQFLIQYYNGEERAKGNILERFSAQQFPDLHSELNLSSLELGDSALYFCASSPQLANNEQFFGPGTRLTVL.

This clone was detected only once. The V call is TRBV2, the J call TRBJ2-7, with D possibly being TRBD1 (6 bases). Germline lookup yields CDR1 SNHLY and CDR2 FYNNEI. Trimming cost V 7 bases and J 7 bases, with 23 bases left between them. This CDR3 contains 15 residues. CDR3 sequence reads: CASIADSLATWEQYF. CDR3 sequence (DNA): TGTGCCAGCATCGCGGACAGCTTAGCAACCTGGGAGCAGTACTTC. Full variable domain (outside the CDR3, taken from reference TRBV2 and TRBJ2-7): EPEVTQTPSHQVTQMGQEVILRCVPISNHLYFYWYRQILGQKVEFLVSFYNNEISEKSEIFDDQFSVERPDGSNFTLKIRSTKLEDSAMYFCASIADSLATWEQYFGPGTRLTVT.

J is TRBJ1-5 and V is TRBV4-1, with D perhaps TRBD1 (5 bases). This CDR3 has 15 residues. The V and J ends lost 1 base and 7 bases respectively, with 14 bases between them. Germline CDR1 MGHRA, CDR2 YSYEKL. The CDR3, as DNA: TGCGCCAGCAGCCAAGTCTATGGGGCCGGGCAGCCCCAGCATTTT. Translated: CASSQVYGAGQPQHF.

The chain links TRBV7-9 to TRBJ2-5; D is possibly TRBD2 (6 bases). This CDR3 is built from 13 residues. V was cut by 1 base and J by 5 bases, with 8 bases left in between. CDR1 SEHNR and CDR2 FQNEAQ come from the germline V gene (reference sequence). CDR3 amino acids: CASSLVRGETQYF. The CDR3, as DNA: TGTGCCAGCAGCTTAGTCCGGGGGGAGACCCAGTACTTC.

This clone has a single count. In DNA, the CDR3 is TGTGCCAGCAGCTTACGGCGGACTAGCTACGAGCAGTACTTC. Its protein product is CASSLRRTSYEQYF. The rearrangement uses TRBV7-2 and TRBJ2-7; 7 bases fit TRBD2. Germline V gene lookup returns CDR1 SGHTA and CDR2 FQGNSA. J lost 3 bases, V lost 2 bases, and 4 bases had no gene match. The length of the CDR3 is 14 residues.

The chain is built from TRBV2 and TRBJ1-5; D uncertain. CDR1 SNHLY and CDR2 FYNNEI come from the germline V gene. CDR3 size: 13 residues. V shed 10 bases and J shed 4 bases, with 14 bases lying between them. The CDR3 bases are TGTGCCACCCAAGGTCGGGTTAATCAGCCCCAGCATTTT. This codes for CATQGRVNQPQHF.

This clone was counted between two and nine times. CDR3 sequence (DNA): TGTGCCAGCAACCGGGACAAGACTAATGAAAAACTGTTTTTT. This encodes CASNRDKTNEKLFF. The J gene is TRBJ1-4, the V gene TRBV6-5, with a possible D match to TRBD1 (6 bases). The CDR3 is 14 amino acids. CDR1 is MNHEY and CDR2 is SVGAGI in the germline V gene. Trimming shortened V by 7 bases and J by 2 bases, and 11 bases separated the two germline ends.

V gene TRBV19 combines with J gene TRBJ1-4, with unresolved D. Looked up from germline, CDR1 is LNHDA and CDR2 is SQIVND (reference sequence). This CDR3 comprises 14 residues. The V gene lost 3 bases and the J gene lost 3 bases, with 8 bases spanning the gap. The CDR3 loop reads CASSMADSNEKLFF. The CDR3 DNA sequence: TGTGCCAGTAGTATGGCGGACTCTAATGAAAAACTGTTTTTT.

This clone was observed a few times. The chain couples TRBV19 to TRBJ1-1; D not resolved. Germline V gene lookup returns CDR1 LNHDA and CDR2 SQIVND (reference sequence). The CDR3 is 13 amino acids. Trimming took 7 bases from V and 1 from J, leaving 10 bases between them. For the CDR3, the DNA is TGTGCCAGTACCCTCACAGAGAACACTGAAGCTTTCTTT. Translation: CASTLTENTEAFF.

This chain uses TRBV2 with TRBJ2-1, with 14 bases that match TRBD2. This CDR3 is 14 amino acids long. The germline CDR1 and CDR2 sequences are SNHLY and FYNNEI. V was clipped by 9 bases and J by 6 bases; unmatched bases: 4. The CDR3 spells CASTGLAGANEQFF. CDR3 in DNA: TGTGCCAGTACGGGACTAGCGGGGGCCAATGAGCAGTTCTTC.

This clone was observed a handful of times. This sequence joins TRBV2 and TRBJ2-1, with 11 bases that match TRBD2. CDR3 length equals 15 residues. CDR1 and CDR2 from the germline V gene are SNHLY and FYNNEI. With 2 bases clipped from V and 6 bases from J, the junction kept 3 bases outside the gene matches. This chain's CDR3 is CASSEPSGGINEQFF. For the CDR3, the DNA is TGTGCCAGCAGTGAACCTAGCGGGGGGATCAATGAGCAGTTCTTC.

This clone has a handful of counts. The chain couples TRBV6-2 or TRBV6-3 to TRBJ1-6; possibly TRBD1 for D (5 bases). The ends were cut back, 6 bases at V and 0 bases at J, with 12 bases in the middle. This CDR3 has 16 residues. Germline assignment: CDR1 MNHEY and CDR2 SVGEGT. The CDR3 here is CASSPDRDSYNSPLHF. The DNA for the CDR3 is TGTGCCAGCAGCCCTGACAGAGACTCCTATAATTCACCCCTCCACTTT.

The rearrangement links TRBV24-1 to TRBJ1-2; TRBD1 matches 7 bases. J gave up 8 bases and V 3 bases, and 2 bases lay outside the gene matches. The CDR3 consists of 12 residues. CDR1 KGHDR and CDR2 SFDVKD come from the germline V gene. CDR3 residues: CATSDRQGGYTF. CDR3 DNA sequence: TGTGCCACCAGTGATCGACAGGGAGGCTACACCTTC.

This rearrangement joins TRBV30 to TRBJ1-6; D not resolved. The germline CDR1 and CDR2 sequences are GTSNPN and SVGIG (reference sequence). The CDR3 runs to 13 residues. Trimming removed 7 bases from V and 7 bases from J, with 14 bases in between. This CDR3 is CALQLTPNSPLHF. DNA for the CDR3: TGTGCCTTGCAACTCACCCCCAATTCACCCCTCCACTTT.